Presented here are 6 T cell receptor beta chains from one specimen sequenced in a study of T cell responses to AZD1222 COVID-19 vaccine. TCRdb keeps only in-frame clones here, not all; method: immunoSEQ multiplex PCR. The repertoire holds 180,000 or so clones, with around 93% as singletons. This sample comprised peripheral blood, obtained 28 days after the second dose of the MenACWY control vaccine. These receptors came from an adult who received the MenACWY meningococcal vaccine as a control.

V usage is TRBV19 and J usage is TRBJ2-7; possibly TRBD1 for D (5 bases). CDR3 length equals 11 residues. Germline lookup yields CDR1 LNHDA and CDR2 SQIVND (reference sequence). Trimming took 5 bases from V and 5 from J, leaving 7 bases between them. The CDR3 DNA reads TGTGCCAGTAGTGACAGACACGAGCAGTACTTC. This encodes CASSDRHEQYF.

The V and J genes are TRBV4-2 and TRBJ1-5; a weak D match, TRBD1 (6 bases). The CDR3 covers 15 residues. V was pared by 1 base and J by 7 bases, with 14 bases between. Germline V gives CDR1 LGHNA, CDR2 YNFKEQ. CDR3 protein: CASSQGYRARQPQHF. In DNA, the CDR3 is TGTGCCAGCAGCCAAGGTTACAGGGCTAGACAGCCCCAGCATTTT.

Only one count was recorded for this clone. The chain recombines TRBV19 with TRBJ1-2; D is ambiguous. Germline lookup yields CDR1 LNHDA and CDR2 SQIVND (reference sequence). The ends were cut back, 0 bases at V and 8 bases at J, with 16 bases in the middle. CDR3 size: 15 residues. CDR3 coding DNA: TGTGCCAGTAGTATAGATAGGAACGGACTATCGGGCTACACCTTC. Translated: CASSIDRNGLSGYTF.

The gene calls are TRBV10-3 and TRBJ2-6; 11 bases are shared with TRBD1. With V trimmed by 6 bases and J by 2 bases, 9 bases remained unmatched. This CDR3 contains 18 residues. Germline-derived CDR1 and CDR2 are ENHRY and SYGVKD. The CDR3 reads CAIRPGQGANPGANVLTF. The CDR3 nucleotides read TGTGCCATCAGGCCTGGACAGGGGGCGAACCCTGGGGCCAACGTCCTGACTTTC.

This rearrangement joins TRBV6-5 to TRBJ1-2; 8 bases map to TRBD1. The CDR3 spans 13 residues. Germline values: CDR1 MNHEY, CDR2 SVGAGI. V lost 5 bases to trimming and J lost 8 bases; unmatched junction nucleotides: 7. This CDR3 reads CASSPQGVGGYTF. CDR3 DNA sequence: TGTGCCAGCAGTCCACAGGGGGTAGGCGGCTACACCTTC.

This rearrangement joins TRBV19 to TRBJ2-7; D is possibly TRBD1 or TRBD2 (6 bases each). Trimming cost V 5 bases and J 0 bases, with 14 bases left between them. Germline-derived CDR1 and CDR2 are LNHDA and SQIVND (reference sequence). The CDR3 sequence is 15 residues long. The CDR3 region is CASSAGGGPSYEQYF. The CDR3 DNA reads as TGTGCCAGTAGTGCCGGTGGGGGGCCCTCCTACGAGCAGTACTTC.